What follows describes a single TCR beta chain. Its antigen is still unknown. The V segment lost 3 bases and the J segment 5 bases; nucleotides outside the gene matches: 7. There are 17 residues in the CDR3. The germline CDR1 and CDR2 sequences are LNHNV and YYDKDF (reference sequence). The data belong to a study of T cells after posttransplantation cyclophosphamide. Busulfan-fludarabine conditioning, marrow transplant, and cyclophosphamide on days +3 and +4 were administered. Notes on the study in general: Recipient CMV seropositivity and CMV reactivation strongly tracked TRB clonality.

The protocol was immunoSEQ multiplex PCR, while the TCRdb copy is restricted to in-frame clones and leaves out a portion. In the table there are almost 7,000 clones, 90% to 95% of which are singletons. The specimen comprised CD8+ T cells sorted from blood, sampled after allogeneic stem cell transplant with posttransplant cyclophosphamide. The chain couples TRBV15 to TRBJ2-1; 13 nucleotides agree with TRBD2. This sequence was found in a male patient over 55 who received an allogeneic stem cell transplant from a related donor and was CMV-positive. The graft donor may account for some of the T cells. The CDR3 is CATSSDRLAGGDNEQFF. The CDR3 region has the DNA TGTGCCACCAGCAGTGATCGACTAGCGGGGGGTGACAATGAGCAGTTCTTC.